The 9 T cell receptor beta chains below come from one sample, sequenced in a study of cytomegalovirus exposure and HLA in healthy donors. Both 60 Vbeta primers and 13 Jbeta primers went into the PCR. The data were produced by immunoSEQ multiplex PCR, yet TCRdb's version contains in-frame clones alone and is incomplete. The sample lists under 150,000 clones, approximately 84% occurring once. The specimen sequenced was PBMCs. Receptors were obtained from a woman aged 40 to 50 in good health and CMV-seronegative.

The chain uses TRBV2 and TRBJ1-4, with D possibly TRBD1 on 5 matching bases. This CDR3 is 12 amino acids long. CDR1 and CDR2 from the germline V gene are SNHLY and FYNNEI. Trimming pared 1 base from V and 14 bases from J, leaving 11 bases between. CDR3 in amino acids: CASSEDARGLFF. CDR3 DNA sequence: TGTGCCAGCAGTGAAGATGCTCGGGGGCTGTTTTTT.

The chain's CDR3 is CASSQAIDRGYNEQFF. The CDR3 bases are TGTGCCAGCAGCCAAGCTATAGACAGGGGATACAATGAGCAGTTCTTC. The J gene is TRBJ2-1, the V gene TRBV14, with TRBD1 matching over 8 bases. Trimming took 1 base from V and 4 from J; bases not matched to a gene: 6. This CDR3 comprises 16 residues. In germline, CDR1 is SGHDN, CDR2 FVKESK.

J is TRBJ1-1 and V is TRBV28, with TRBD1 as a possible D gene (6 bases). Trimming pared 8 bases from V and 1 base from J, leaving 11 bases between. Germline values: CDR1 MDHEN, CDR2 SYDVKM. The length of the CDR3 is 13 residues. The CDR3 nucleotides read TGTGCCAGCCTGACACAGGGGAACACTGAAGCTTTCTTT. It yields the protein CASLTQGNTEAFF. Drawing the rest from reference TRBV28 and TRBJ1-1, the complete variable domain is DVKVTQSSRYLVKRTGEKVFLECVQDMDHENMFWYRQDPGLGLRLIYFSYDVKMKEKGDIPEGYSVSREKKERFSLILESASTNQTSMYLCASLTQGNTEAFFGQGTRLTVV.

Only one count was recorded for this clone. The CDR3 loop is CATSRGIGTVNQPQHF. The CDR3 nucleotides read TGTGCCACCAGCAGGGGGATCGGGACAGTCAATCAGCCCCAGCATTTT. This chain links TRBV15 with TRBJ1-5; 7 nucleotides align to TRBD1. With 3 bases clipped from V and 3 bases from J, the junction kept 8 bases outside the gene matches. From germline, CDR1 is LNHNV and CDR2 YYDKDF (reference sequence). This CDR3 contains 16 residues. Full variable domain (remainder filled in from reference TRBV15 and TRBJ1-5): DAMVIQNPRYQVTQFGKPVTLSCSQTLNHNVMYWYQQKSSQAPKLLFHYYDKDFNNEADTPDNFQSRRPNTSFCFLDIRSPGLGDTAMYLCATSRGIGTVNQPQHFGDGTRLSIL.

This clone was detected only once. The J gene is TRBJ1-4, the V gene TRBV14; 9 nucleotides align to TRBD1. The CDR3 is 13 residues long. V lost 6 bases, J lost 8 bases, and 4 bases stayed unmatched. The germline V gene encodes CDR1 SGHDN and CDR2 FVKESK. Here the CDR3 reads CASSQTGGEKLFF. CDR3 nucleotides: TGTGCCAGCAGTCAGACAGGGGGGGAAAAACTGTTTTTT.

The chain employs TRBV28 and TRBJ2-2; D possibly corresponds to TRBD2 (7 bases). V was trimmed by 5 bases and J by 5 bases, leaving 15 bases between them. Germline V gene lookup returns CDR1 MDHEN and CDR2 SYDVKM. This CDR3 region has 15 residues. DNA for the CDR3: TGTGCCAGCAGTGGGGCGGGGGCGGAAACCGGGGAGCTGTTTTTT. It yields the protein CASSGAGAETGELFF.

The V and J genes are TRBV5-4 and TRBJ2-3, with D possibly being TRBD1 (5 bases). Germline CDR1 reads SGHNT; CDR2 reads YYREEE (reference sequence). Trimming took 4 bases from V and 4 from J, leaving 13 bases between them. The CDR3 has 14 residues. The CDR3 sequence is CASSDRQGSDTQYF. In nucleotides, the CDR3 is TGTGCCAGCAGCGACAGACAAGGTTCAGATACGCAGTATTTT.

Only one count was recorded for this clone. CDR3: CASSLFLDTQYF. The CDR3 DNA sequence: TGTGCCAGCAGCTTGTTCCTAGATACGCAGTATTTT. The chain joins TRBV5-5 to TRBJ2-3, with D unresolved. Germline V gene sequence: CDR1 SGHKS, CDR2 YYEKEE (reference sequence). This CDR3 has 12 residues. V was clipped by 1 base and J by 5 bases, with 5 bases between them. The variable domain in full, with the rest retrieved from reference TRBV5-5 and TRBJ2-3, is DAGVTQSPTHLIKTRGQQVTLRCSPISGHKSVSWYQQVLGQGPQFIFQYYEKEERGRGNFPDRFSARQFPNYSSELNVNALLLGDSALYLCASSLFLDTQYFGPGTRLTVL.

V usage is TRBV5-1 and J usage is TRBJ2-7; a possible D gene is TRBD1 (6 bases). Per germline, CDR1 SGHRS and CDR2 YFSETQ. V was shortened by 0 bases and J by 0 bases, with 19 bases between the two germline ends. CDR3 length equals 18 residues. CDR3 in amino acids: CASSLGRAQGGSSYEQYF. The CDR3 DNA follows: TGCGCCAGCAGCTTGGGCAGGGCCCAAGGGGGTAGCTCCTACGAGCAGTACTTC.